This T cell receptor beta chain emerged from a study of T cell responses to AZD1222 COVID-19 vaccine. Study-level findings and limits: Rises in breadth and depth of Spike-specific TCRs came after two AZD1222 doses. Nearly half of spike-specific TCRs reportedly go after variant regions that carry no mutations. Recipients of AZD1222 seropositive at baseline numbered only 6 or 7. Without day 14 samples, only post-peak T cell repertoires were studied.

The germline V and J ends were trimmed by 10 bases and 2 bases, with 8 bases remaining between them. Germline CDR1 and CDR2: MDHEN and SYDVKM. The CDR3 is 12 residues long. Produced via immunoSEQ multiplex PCR; TCRdb's table is partial and in-frame only. The sample includes about 150,000 clones, approximately 86% of them seen just once. Remarks on this clone: Its cognate antigen is unknown.

The material sequenced was peripheral blood, taken on day 0 of AZD1222 vaccination. The chain joins TRBV28 to TRBJ2-2, with D uncertain. The TCR was taken from an adult in good health. The CDR3 is CATLGNTGELFF. The CDR3 region has the DNA TGTGCCACGCTCGGTAACACCGGGGAGCTGTTTTTT.